Listed below are T cell receptor beta chains from one sample, sequenced in a study of HIV-infected children after antiretroviral therapy interruption. TCRdb redid the calling of the 3' RACE reads with MiXCR, one entry per CDR3 protein. The sample has 70,000 to 90,000 distinct CDR3 sequences; 6.9% are singletons. Specimen: CD45RA+ CD4+ T cells from PBMCs, pooled from several time points, collected from a donor given antiretroviral therapy, either interrupted or continuous. These receptors originate from a pool of human donors with HIV. Both conserved end residues are trimmed from each CDR3.

V gene: TRBV30; CDR3 protein: AWSGLAIYNEQF
V gene: TRBV29-1; CDR3 protein: SVRTGAFNQPQH
V gene: TRBV29-1; CDR3 protein: SVATGGPGGYT
V gene: TRBV12-3/TRBV12-4; CDR3 protein: ASSGHLQGDYGYT
V gene: TRBV27; CDR3 protein: ASTPGLAGNTGELF
V gene: TRBV11-2; CDR3 protein: ASSLVWGATGELF
V gene: TRBV6-1; CDR3 protein: ASRILTGPGELF
V gene: TRBV12-3/TRBV12-4; CDR3 protein: ASSRWTSGRGPYEQY
V gene: TRBV15; CDR3 protein: ATRLSGPSYEQY
V gene: TRBV30; CDR3 protein: AWTRENTEAF
V gene: TRBV29-1; CDR3 protein: SVDLGNTIY
V gene: TRBV5-1; CDR3 protein: ASSLAWNEQF
V gene: TRBV19; CDR3 protein: ASSTVSDATGGYGYT
V gene: TRBV7-2; CDR3 protein: ASSLGPKGAADTQY
V gene: TRBV12-5; CDR3 protein: ASGRAVRGTEAF
V gene: TRBV13; CDR3 protein: ASSLGVGDRGTNEQF
V gene: TRBV3-1; CDR3 protein: ASSQGASGYT
V gene: TRBV7-2; CDR3 protein: ASSLWGSLNTGELF
V gene: TRBV3-1; CDR3 protein: ASSQDSRVPQY
V gene: TRBV12-3/TRBV12-4; CDR3 protein: ASSKQGALEETQY
V gene: TRBV10-3; CDR3 protein: AISESGAAQETQY
V gene: TRBV7-2; CDR3 protein: ASSLSDRVKAF
V gene: TRBV4-2; CDR3 protein: ASSQEAGGIQDTQY
V gene: TRBV19; CDR3 protein: ASSSSGTRQDGYT
V gene: TRBV29-1; CDR3 protein: SVAPGQGTTEAF
V gene: TRBV29-1; CDR3 protein: SVEDPSLPDGYT
V gene: TRBV6-1; CDR3 protein: ASSVIAGELQF
V gene: TRBV7-9; CDR3 protein: ASSPQGASYEQY
V gene: TRBV28; CDR3 protein: ASSLKDEGYGYT
V gene: TRBV21-1; CDR3 protein: ASSIGTDQLGYT
V gene: TRBV20-1; CDR3 protein: SASVRGRSYVQY
V gene: TRBV19; CDR3 protein: ASSLRGRGVMNTEAF
V gene: TRBV2; CDR3 protein: ASSWTVNTEAF
V gene: TRBV19; CDR3 protein: ATGGRASAYEQY
V gene: TRBV3-1; CDR3 protein: ASSQVGGGQETQY
V gene: TRBV20-1; CDR3 protein: SALRTSGEETQY
V gene: TRBV20-1; CDR3 protein: SARQGAASEKLF
V gene: TRBV29-1; CDR3 protein: SVVLGRGRNTEAF
V gene: TRBV19; CDR3 protein: ASSSPDRYSNHPQH
V gene: TRBV9; CDR3 protein: ASSGISGSAYNEQF
V gene: TRBV6-5; CDR3 protein: ASSYQGQGSPEQY
V gene: TRBV19; CDR3 protein: ASMAADRFSGNTIY
V gene: TRBV5-1; CDR3 protein: ASSPLSGTVTYEQY
V gene: TRBV20-1; CDR3 protein: SARVARAYEQY
V gene: TRBV11-2; CDR3 protein: ASSSGGNQPQH
V gene: TRBV7-2; CDR3 protein: ASSSRFGVDEQF
V gene: TRBV29-1; CDR3 protein: SVAGTRDKNIQY
V gene: TRBV6-1; CDR3 protein: ASGRQVFHEQY
V gene: TRBV23-1; CDR3 protein: ASSQSHQPQH
V gene: TRBV2; CDR3 protein: ASSNRTQREKLF
V gene: TRBV7-8; CDR3 protein: ASSLVRTPVNEQF